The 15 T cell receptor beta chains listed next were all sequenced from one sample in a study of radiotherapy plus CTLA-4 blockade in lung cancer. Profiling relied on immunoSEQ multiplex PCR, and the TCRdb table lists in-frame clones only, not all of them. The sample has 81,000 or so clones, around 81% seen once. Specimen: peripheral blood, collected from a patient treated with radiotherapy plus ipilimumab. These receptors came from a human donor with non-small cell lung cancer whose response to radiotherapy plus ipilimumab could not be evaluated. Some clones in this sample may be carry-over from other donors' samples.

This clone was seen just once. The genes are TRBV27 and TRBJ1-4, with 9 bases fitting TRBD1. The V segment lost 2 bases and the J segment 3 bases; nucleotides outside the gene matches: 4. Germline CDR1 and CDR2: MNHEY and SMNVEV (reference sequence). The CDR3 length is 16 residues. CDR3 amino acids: CASSLGTGSSNEKLFF. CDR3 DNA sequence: TGTGCCAGCAGTTTAGGGACAGGGAGTTCTAATGAAAAACTGTTTTTT.

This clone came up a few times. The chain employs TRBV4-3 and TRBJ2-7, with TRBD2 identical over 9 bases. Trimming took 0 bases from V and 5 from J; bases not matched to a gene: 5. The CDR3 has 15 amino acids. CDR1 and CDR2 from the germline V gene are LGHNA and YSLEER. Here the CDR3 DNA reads TGCGCCAGCAGCCAAGATGGGCGGGGGGGCGACGAGCAGTACTTC. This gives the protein CASSQDGRGGDEQYF.

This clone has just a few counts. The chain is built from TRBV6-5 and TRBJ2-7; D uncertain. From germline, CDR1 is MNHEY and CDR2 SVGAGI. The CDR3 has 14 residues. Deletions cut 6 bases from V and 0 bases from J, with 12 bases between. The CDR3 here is CASRVHASSYEQYF. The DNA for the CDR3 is TGTGCCAGCAGGGTCCATGCGAGCTCCTACGAGCAGTACTTC.

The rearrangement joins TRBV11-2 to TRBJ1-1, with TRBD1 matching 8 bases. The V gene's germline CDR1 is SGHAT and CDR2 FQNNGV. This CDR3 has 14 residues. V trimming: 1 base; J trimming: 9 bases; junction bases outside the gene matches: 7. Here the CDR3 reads CASSLVGTGGQAFF. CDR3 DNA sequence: TGTGCCAGCAGCTTAGTTGGCACAGGGGGTCAAGCTTTCTTT.

The CDR3, as DNA: TGTGCCAGCAGTTTATGGTCGCGGCCCCAGCATTTT. This codes for CASSLWSRPQHF. This chain uses TRBV28 with TRBJ1-5, with D hard to call. Germline values: CDR1 MDHEN, CDR2 SYDVKM. The CDR3 has 12 residues. V was trimmed by 0 bases and J by 9 bases, leaving 6 bases between them.

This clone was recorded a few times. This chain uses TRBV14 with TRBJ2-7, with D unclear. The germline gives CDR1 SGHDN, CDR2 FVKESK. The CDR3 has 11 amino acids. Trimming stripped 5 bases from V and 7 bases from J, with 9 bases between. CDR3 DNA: TGTGCCAGCAGCGTTTCGCGAGAGCAGTACTTC. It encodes CASSVSREQYF.

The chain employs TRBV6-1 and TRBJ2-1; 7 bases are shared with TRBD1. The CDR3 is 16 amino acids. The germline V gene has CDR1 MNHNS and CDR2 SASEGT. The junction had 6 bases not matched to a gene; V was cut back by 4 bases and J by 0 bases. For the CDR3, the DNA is TGTGCCAGCAGTGGGCGGACAGGCGACTCCTACAATGAGCAGTTCTTC. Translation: CASSGRTGDSYNEQFF.

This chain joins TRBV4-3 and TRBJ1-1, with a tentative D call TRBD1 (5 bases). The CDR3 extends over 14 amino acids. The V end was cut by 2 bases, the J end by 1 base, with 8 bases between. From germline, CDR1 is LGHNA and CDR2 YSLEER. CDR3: CASSQWGENTEAFF. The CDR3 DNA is TGCGCCAGCAGCCAATGGGGGGAGAACACTGAAGCTTTCTTT.

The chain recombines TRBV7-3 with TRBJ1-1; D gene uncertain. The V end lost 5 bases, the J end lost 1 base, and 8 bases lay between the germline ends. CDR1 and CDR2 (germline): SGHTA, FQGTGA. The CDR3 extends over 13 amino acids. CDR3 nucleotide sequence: TGTGCCAGCAGCCCCCTCGGGAACACTGAAGCTTTCTTT. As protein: CASSPLGNTEAFF.

This CDR3 reads CASSRTSGEDTQYF. The CDR3 nucleotides read TGTGCCAGCAGCCGTACTAGCGGGGAAGATACGCAGTATTTT. The chain employs TRBV4-2 and TRBJ2-3; 10 bases fit TRBD2. Trimming took 4 bases from V and 5 from J; bases not matched to a gene: 3. Per germline, CDR1 LGHNA and CDR2 YNFKEQ. The CDR3 length is 14 residues.

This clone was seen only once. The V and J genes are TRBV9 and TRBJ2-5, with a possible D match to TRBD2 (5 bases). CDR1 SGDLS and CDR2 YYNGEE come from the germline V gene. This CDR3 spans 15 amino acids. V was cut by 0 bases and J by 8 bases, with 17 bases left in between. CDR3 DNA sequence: TGTGCCAGCAGCGTAGCGGCTAGCTCAGGCCCAACCCAGTACTTC. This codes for CASSVAASSGPTQYF.

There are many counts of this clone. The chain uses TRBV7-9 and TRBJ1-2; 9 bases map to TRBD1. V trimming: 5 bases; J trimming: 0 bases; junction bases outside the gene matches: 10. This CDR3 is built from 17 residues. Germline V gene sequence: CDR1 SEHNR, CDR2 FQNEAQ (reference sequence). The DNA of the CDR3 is TGTGCCAGCAGCCCGAGCCGGGGACAGGGAGCTAACTATGGCTACACCTTC. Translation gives CASSPSRGQGANYGYTF.

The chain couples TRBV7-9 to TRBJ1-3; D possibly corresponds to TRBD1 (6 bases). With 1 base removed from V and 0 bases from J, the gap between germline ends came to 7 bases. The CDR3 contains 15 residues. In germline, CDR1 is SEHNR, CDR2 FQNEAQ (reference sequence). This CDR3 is CASSLGGGSGNTIYF. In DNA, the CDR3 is TGTGCCAGCAGCTTAGGAGGGGGCTCTGGAAACACCATATATTTT.

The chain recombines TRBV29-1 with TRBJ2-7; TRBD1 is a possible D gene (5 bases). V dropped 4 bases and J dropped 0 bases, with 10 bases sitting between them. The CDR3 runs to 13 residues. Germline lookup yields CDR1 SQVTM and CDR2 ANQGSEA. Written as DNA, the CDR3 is TGCAGCGTTGGACAGTTGAGCTCCTACGAGCAGTACTTC. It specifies CSVGQLSSYEQYF.

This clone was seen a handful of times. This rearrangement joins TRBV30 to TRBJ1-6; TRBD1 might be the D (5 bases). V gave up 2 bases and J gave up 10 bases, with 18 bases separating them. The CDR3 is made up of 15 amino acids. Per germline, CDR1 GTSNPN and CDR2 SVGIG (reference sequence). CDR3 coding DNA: TGTGCCTGGAGTTCCACCGGCCAGGGCAGATCACCCCTCCACTTT. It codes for CAWSSTGQGRSPLHF. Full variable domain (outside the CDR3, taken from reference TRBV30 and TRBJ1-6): SQTIHQWPATLVQPVGSPLSLECTVEGTSNPNLYWYRQAAGRGLQLLFYSVGIGQISSEVPQNLSASRPQDRQFILSSKKLLLSDSGFYLCAWSSTGQGRSPLHFGNGTRLTVT.